One sample yielded the 27 T cell receptor beta chains listed below, sequenced in a study of T cell responses to AZD1222 COVID-19 vaccine. Assay: immunoSEQ multiplex PCR; the TCRdb copy retains only in-frame clones and omits some. The sample records 25,000 to 35,000 clones, around nine tenths being singletons. The sequences come from peripheral blood, collected on day 0 of AZD1222 vaccination. The receptors here all came from an adult in good health.

As DNA, the CDR3 is TGTGCCATCAGTGAGCACGGGAACACTGAAGCTTTCTTT. Translating gives CAISEHGNTEAFF. The V gene is TRBV10-3, the J gene TRBJ1-1, with D hard to call. Germline assignment: CDR1 ENHRY and CDR2 SYGVKD. CDR3 length equals 13 residues. Trimming shortened V by 2 bases and J by 1 base, and 5 bases separated the two germline ends.

The gene calls are TRBV4-1 and TRBJ2-4; 10 nucleotides match TRBD2. CDR3 length: 17 residues. V was pared by 2 bases and J by 0 bases, with 4 bases of the junction left unmatched. CDR1 and CDR2 from the germline V gene are MGHRA and YSYEKL. The CDR3 loop reads CASSQPLAGEAKNIQYF. The CDR3, as DNA: TGCGCCAGCAGCCAACCCCTAGCGGGAGAAGCCAAAAACATTCAGTACTTC.

This sequence joins TRBV7-9 and TRBJ2-1, with D possibly TRBD1 on 5 matching bases. The V end was cut by 4 bases, the J end by 4 bases, with 23 bases between. Germline values: CDR1 SEHNR, CDR2 FQNEAQ (reference sequence). This CDR3 contains 18 residues. CDR3 protein: CASSSSKGQGPMYNEQFF. Here the CDR3 DNA reads TGTGCCAGCAGCTCATCGAAGGGCCAGGGCCCCATGTACAATGAGCAGTTCTTC.

The chain carries TRBV7-6 and TRBJ2-7; TRBD2 matches at 12 bases. CDR3 size: 14 residues. The germline gives CDR1 SGHVS, CDR2 FNYEAQ. V lost 5 bases, J lost 6 bases, and 5 bases stayed unmatched. The CDR3 coding sequence is TGTGCCAGCAGCCACAGGACTAGCGGGACCGAGCAGTACTTC. Translating gives CASSHRTSGTEQYF. The variable domain in full, with the rest retrieved from reference TRBV7-6 and TRBJ2-7, is GAGVSQSPRYKVTKRGQDVALRCDPISGHVSLYWYRQALGQGPEFLTYFNYEAQQDKSGLPNDRFSAERPEGSISTLTIQRTEQRDSAMYRCASSHRTSGTEQYFGPGTRLTVT.

This chain links TRBV7-9 with TRBJ2-5; 7 nucleotides line up with TRBD2. V shed 2 bases and J 8 bases; nucleotides not matched to a gene: 5. The CDR3 totals 13 residues. Germline CDR1 SEHNR, CDR2 FQNEAQ (reference sequence). CDR3 DNA: TGTGCCAGCAGCTTATTGGGGGGGGATACCCAGTACTTC. This codes for CASSLLGGDTQYF.

The V and J genes are TRBV9 and TRBJ1-3; the D is unclear. Trimming stripped 2 bases from V and 1 base from J, with 10 bases between. Looked up from germline, CDR1 is SGDLS and CDR2 is YYNGEE. The CDR3 has 15 residues. CDR3 bases: TGTGCCAGCAGCGTCACAGTGGGGTCTGGAAACACCATATATTTT. It codes for CASSVTVGSGNTIYF.

This rearrangement joins TRBV14 to TRBJ1-1; D is unclear. V gave up 3 bases and J gave up 10 bases, with 15 bases separating them. CDR1 is SGHDN, CDR2 FVKESK, per germline. This CDR3 has 13 amino acids. The chain's CDR3 is CASSQYSGLAAFF. Here the CDR3 DNA reads TGTGCCAGCAGCCAGTATTCAGGTTTGGCAGCTTTCTTT.

V and J are TRBV27 and TRBJ1-4; no clear D gene. Germline V gives CDR1 MNHEY, CDR2 SMNVEV (reference sequence). The CDR3 is made up of 14 amino acids. Trimming stripped 6 bases from V and 8 bases from J, with 16 bases between. DNA for the CDR3: TGTGCCAGCAGGCCGGTTAGCGGTTGGGAAAAACTGTTTTTT. Translating gives CASRPVSGWEKLFF. Full variable domain (rest looked up from reference TRBV27 and TRBJ1-4): EAQVTQNPRYLITVTGKKLTVTCSQNMNHEYMSWYRQDPGLGLRQIYYSMNVEVTDKGDVPEGYKVSRKEKRNFPLILESPSPNQTSLYFCASRPVSGWEKLFFGSGTQLSVL.

The chain carries TRBV4-1 and TRBJ2-1; 7 bases match TRBD2. Germline values: CDR1 MGHRA, CDR2 YSYEKL. Trimming cost V 5 bases and J 7 bases; bases outside gene matches: 2. The CDR3 runs to 12 residues. Here the CDR3 reads CASSGLENEQFF. The DNA for the CDR3 is TGCGCCAGCAGCGGACTAGAGAATGAGCAGTTCTTC.

This rearrangement joins TRBV4-1 to TRBJ2-7; a weak D match, TRBD1 (6 bases). Germline V gives CDR1 MGHRA, CDR2 YSYEKL. Trimming left V 1 base short and J 7 bases short, with 17 bases between. The CDR3 sequence is 15 residues long. The CDR3 region is CASSQGGQPYKEQYF. For the CDR3, the DNA is TGCGCCAGCAGCCAAGGTGGACAGCCCTACAAGGAGCAGTACTTC.

This clone was seen a handful of times. The V call is TRBV6-5, the J call TRBJ2-7; 13 bases are shared with TRBD2. CDR1 is MNHEY and CDR2 is SVGAGI in the germline V gene. V shed 7 bases and J 4 bases; nucleotides not matched to a gene: 4. This CDR3 has 14 residues. CDR3 DNA sequence: TGTGCCAGCATGGGACTAGCGGGATTATACGAGCAGTACTTC. Protein sequence: CASMGLAGLYEQYF.

The J gene is TRBJ1-6, the V gene TRBV7-2; 7 bases map to TRBD1. Germline CDR1 reads SGHTA; CDR2 reads FQGNSA. The ends lost 5 bases at V and 9 bases at J; junction bases unmatched: 13. The CDR3 covers 16 residues. CDR3 in amino acids: CASSEGARQTSSPLHF. The CDR3 DNA is TGTGCCAGCAGCGAGGGGGCGAGACAGACTAGTTCACCCCTCCACTTT.

The chain carries TRBV6-5 and TRBJ2-7; TRBD2 matches at 12 bases. Germline V gene sequence: CDR1 MNHEY, CDR2 SVGAGI. There are 15 residues in the CDR3. The V segment lost 7 bases and the J segment 7 bases; nucleotides outside the gene matches: 11. In nucleotides, the CDR3 is TGTGCCAGCATGGTGGCGAGGACTAGCGGGATTGAGCAGTACTTC. Its protein is CASMVARTSGIEQYF.

Written as DNA, the CDR3 is TGTGCCAGCAGCTCGTACGGGAGATCTGGAAACACCATATATTTT. Translation gives CASSSYGRSGNTIYF. The chain joins TRBV7-3 to TRBJ1-3; D ambiguous. Per germline, CDR1 SGHTA and CDR2 FQGTGA. The CDR3 is 15 residues long. V gave up 4 bases and J gave up 1 base, with 11 bases separating them.

There are a few counts of this clone. The rearrangement uses TRBV18 and TRBJ1-5; TRBD1 agrees at 8 bases. Germline V gives CDR1 KGHSH, CDR2 LQKENI. Trimming cost V 3 bases and J 5 bases; bases outside gene matches: 9. This CDR3 has 16 amino acids. The CDR3 region is CASSPAGGAGYQPQHF. As DNA, the CDR3 is TGTGCCAGCTCACCGGCAGGGGGCGCGGGCTATCAGCCCCAGCATTTT. Together with reference TRBV18 and TRBJ1-5, the CDR3 gives the full variable domain: NAGVMQNPRHLVRRRGQEARLRCSPMKGHSHVYWYRQLPEEGLKFMVYLQKENIIDESGMPKERFSAEFPKEGPSILRIQQVVRGDSAAYFCASSPAGGAGYQPQHFGDGTRLSIL.

This clone was seen once. The chain links TRBV28 to TRBJ2-7, with D perhaps TRBD1 (6 bases). CDR1 is MDHEN, CDR2 SYDVKM, per germline. The CDR3 loop spans 13 amino acids. Trimming cost V 7 bases and J 4 bases, with 14 bases left between them. The CDR3 is CASTLGHLYEQYF. The CDR3 nucleotides are TGTGCCAGCACCTTGGGACACCTATACGAGCAGTACTTC.

The gene calls are TRBV2 and TRBJ1-2, with 8 bases that match TRBD1. CDR1 SNHLY and CDR2 FYNNEI come from the germline V gene. This CDR3 contains 17 residues. V lost 4 bases and J lost 6; bases outside the gene matches: 16. In DNA form, the CDR3 reads TGTGCCAGCAGTGTGGGGCAGGGGGCGTTTTCCCCCCATGGCTACACCTTC. This gives the protein CASSVGQGAFSPHGYTF.

This chain connects TRBV9 to TRBJ2-3, with 9 nucleotides matching TRBD2. Germline V gene lookup returns CDR1 SGDLS and CDR2 YYNGEE. The ends lost 3 bases at V and 2 bases at J; junction bases unmatched: 10. This CDR3 region has 17 residues. The CDR3 sequence is CASSAPLAGDNTDTQYF. DNA of the CDR3: TGTGCCAGCAGCGCGCCCTTAGCGGGAGACAACACAGATACGCAGTATTTT.

This chain connects TRBV5-4 to TRBJ2-7, with 8 nucleotides matching TRBD1. CDR3 size: 15 residues. With 0 bases clipped from V and 4 bases from J, the junction kept 6 bases outside the gene matches. Germline CDR1 and CDR2: SGHNT and YYREEE (reference sequence). CDR3 in DNA: TGTGCCAGCAGCTTGGCGCCAGGGGGCATGTACGAGCAGTACTTC. Protein: CASSLAPGGMYEQYF.

V usage is TRBV4-1 and J usage is TRBJ2-7; 10 bases are shared with TRBD2. Germline trimming cut 2 bases from V and 7 bases from J; bases unmatched to any gene: 8. The germline V gene has CDR1 MGHRA and CDR2 YSYEKL. This CDR3 comprises 15 residues. CDR3 residues: CASSQFLAGVREQYF. Here the CDR3 DNA reads TGCGCCAGCAGCCAATTTCTAGCGGGAGTTCGGGAGCAGTACTTC.

This chain connects TRBV5-1 to TRBJ1-2; 8 nucleotides match TRBD1. Trimming removed 4 bases from V and 8 bases from J; junction bases left unmatched: 7. Germline V gene sequence: CDR1 SGHRS, CDR2 YFSETQ. This CDR3 comprises 13 residues. The chain's CDR3 is CASSVDRGGGYTF. CDR3 DNA sequence: TGCGCCAGCAGCGTTGACAGGGGAGGAGGCTACACCTTC. Filled out from reference TRBV5-1 and TRBJ1-2, the complete variable domain reads KAGVTQTPRYLIKTRGQQVTLSCSPISGHRSVSWYQQTPGQGLQFLFEYFSETQRNKGNFPGRFSGRQFSNSRSEMNVSTLELGDSALYLCASSVDRGGGYTFGSGTRLTVV.

The chain has TRBV28 and TRBJ2-3; no clear D gene. The V and J ends lost 2 bases and 4 bases respectively, with 19 bases between them. This CDR3 comprises 17 residues. The germline V gene encodes CDR1 MDHEN and CDR2 SYDVKM. The CDR3 nucleotides read TGTGCCAGCAGTTTAGCAGGCCAGACCCTCAGAGCAGATACGCAGTATTTT. Translating gives CASSLAGQTLRADTQYF.

The V and J genes are TRBV2 and TRBJ2-7; D is uncertain. V was trimmed by 7 bases and J by 4 bases, leaving 11 bases between them. The CDR3 length is 12 residues. CDR1 and CDR2 (germline): SNHLY, FYNNEI. CDR3 in amino acids: CASTLGRYEQYF. CDR3 in DNA: TGTGCCAGCACCCTCGGACGGTACGAGCAGTACTTC.

The chain joins TRBV7-9 to TRBJ1-2; D is ambiguous. The ends were cut back, 5 bases at V and 0 bases at J, with 4 bases in the middle. Germline V gene lookup returns CDR1 SEHNR and CDR2 FQNEAQ (reference sequence). This CDR3 is built from 12 residues. The DNA for the CDR3 is TGTGCCAGCAGCCACCCTAACTATGGCTACACCTTC. Residues: CASSHPNYGYTF.

The chain joins TRBV27 to TRBJ2-3; D possibly matches TRBD1 or TRBD2 (6 bases each). Deletions cut 6 bases from V and 0 bases from J, with 13 bases between. This CDR3 has 15 amino acids. CDR1 and CDR2 (germline): MNHEY, SMNVEV (reference sequence). The CDR3 here is CASRGGWMSTDTQYF. DNA for the CDR3: TGTGCCAGCAGGGGGGGCTGGATGAGCACAGATACGCAGTATTTT.

This clone was detected once. The chain is built from TRBV30 and TRBJ1-1, with a weak D call TRBD1 (6 bases). Looked up from germline, CDR1 is GTSNPN and CDR2 is SVGIG (reference sequence). V was cut by 2 bases and J by 5 bases, with 9 bases left in between. The CDR3 has 12 amino acids. The CDR3 coding sequence is TGTGCCTGGAGTCTGGACAGAACTGAAGCTTTCTTT. Its protein is CAWSLDRTEAFF.

The rearrangement uses TRBV5-6 and TRBJ2-7; possible D gene TRBD1, 6 bases. Between the trimmed V and J ends, which lost 4 bases and 2 bases, there was a span of 16 bases. This CDR3 is 15 amino acids long. Germline lookup yields CDR1 SGHDT and CDR2 YYEEEE. CDR3 DNA sequence: TGTGCCAGCAGCCCTGGCCCAGGGGTTCCCTACGAGCAGTACTTC. Its translation is CASSPGPGVPYEQYF.